The text below deals with one TCR beta chain. This sample is drawn from a study of blood T cell repertoires in COVID-19. Assay: immunoSEQ multiplex PCR; the TCRdb copy retains only in-frame clones and omits some. There are approximately 280,000 clones in the sample; about nine tenths occur only once, and about 6.8% lies in the top ten. Germline CDR1 is SGHRS and CDR2 is YFSETQ. The CDR3 consists of 13 residues. V shed 6 bases and J 5 bases; nucleotides not matched to a gene: 6. The sequencing input was peripheral blood. The sequence was collected from a woman in her thirties with COVID-19, enrolled during active disease. The V call is TRBV5-1, the J call TRBJ2-7, with 9 bases aligning to TRBD1. The CDR3 loop reads CASKGTGSHEQYF. CDR3 DNA sequence: TGCGCCAGCAAAGGGACAGGGTCCCACGAGCAGTACTTC.